Given below is one T cell receptor (beta chain) in context. Its antigen is as yet unknown. The data are from a study of shared clonotypes between healthy human individuals. Turning to the study itself: In total, the donors were two women and a few men aged 18 to 49.

The study ran the assay at deep level. TCRdb's copy holds only in-frame clones and misses some; the assay was immunoSEQ multiplex PCR. The sample lists 450,000 to 500,000 clones, roughly 80% occurring once. The length of the CDR3 is 15 residues. V dropped 0 bases and J dropped 9 bases, with 15 bases sitting between them. The germline CDR1 and CDR2 sequences are KGHSH and LQKENI. Broader study findings: An anticipated effect of sequencing depth on clonotype sharing among donors was recognized.

The chain uses TRBV18 and TRBJ2-1, with a weak D call TRBD2 (5 bases). Sequenced: PBMCs. The sequence derives from a woman in her 40s in good health. Some clones in this sample may be carry-over from other donors' samples. The CDR3 protein is CASSPPTRGSPEQFF. CDR3 nucleotides: TGTGCCAGCTCACCACCAACCCGTGGGAGTCCTGAGCAGTTCTTC. Combining the CDR3 with reference TRBV18 and TRBJ2-1 gives the whole variable domain NAGVMQNPRHLVRRRGQEARLRCSPMKGHSHVYWYRQLPEEGLKFMVYLQKENIIDESGMPKERFSAEFPKEGPSILRIQQVVRGDSAAYFCASSPPTRGSPEQFFGPGTRLTVL.